A single sample is the source of the 9 T cell receptor beta chains below, sequenced in a study of cytomegalovirus exposure and HLA in healthy donors. 13 Jbeta primers and 60 Vbeta primers were used for the PCR. Assay: immunoSEQ multiplex PCR; the TCRdb copy retains only in-frame clones and omits some. Of tens of thousands of clones listed, approximately 83% are singletons. Specimen: PBMCs. These receptors were taken from a man between 50 and 59 years old in good health and CMV-seronegative.

This sequence joins TRBV5-5 and TRBJ2-5; 7 bases agree with TRBD2. CDR3 length: 15 residues. V was clipped by 3 bases and J by 4 bases; unmatched bases: 9. In germline, CDR1 is SGHKS, CDR2 YYEKEE (reference sequence). This chain's CDR3 is CASSSGAGWRETQYF. CDR3 DNA sequence: TGTGCCAGCAGCTCCGGAGCGGGATGGCGAGAGACCCAGTACTTC.

The CDR3 coding sequence is TGTGCCAGCAGCTCCCGGACTAGCGGGGACTACGAGCAGTACTTC. As protein: CASSSRTSGDYEQYF. V usage is TRBV13 and J usage is TRBJ2-7, with 12 bases matching TRBD2. The length of the CDR3 is 15 residues. V dropped 4 bases and J dropped 3; count of bases not matched to a gene: 4. CDR1 is PRHDT, CDR2 FYEKMQ, per germline (reference sequence).

This clone came up once. This chain uses TRBV4-2 with TRBJ1-5; D uncertain. Germline-derived CDR1 and CDR2 are LGHNA and YNFKEQ. V lost 4 bases to trimming and J lost 2 bases, with 15 bases between them. The CDR3 covers 16 residues. Here the CDR3 DNA reads TGTGCCAGCAGCCGAGATCCGGGTGGCGGCAATCAGCCCCAGCATTTT. Protein: CASSRDPGGGNQPQHF.

The chain employs TRBV28 and TRBJ2-7; 7 nucleotides match TRBD1. The CDR3 length is 13 residues. The J segment lost 4 bases and the V segment lost 3 bases, leaving 3 bases of the junction unmatched. The germline CDR1 and CDR2 sequences are MDHEN and SYDVKM. DNA for the CDR3: TGTGCCAGCAGTTTGTTCAGGGGGTACGAGCAGTACTTC. The encoded protein is CASSLFRGYEQYF.

This chain connects TRBV29-1 to TRBJ2-5; D is possibly TRBD2 (5 bases). The germline V gene encodes CDR1 SQVTM and CDR2 ANQGSEA. The CDR3 is made up of 12 amino acids. Trimming stripped 4 bases from V and 5 bases from J, with 11 bases between. The CDR3 region has the DNA TGCAGCGTTGTACCCGGGGAGGAGACCCAGTACTTC. The encoded protein is CSVVPGEETQYF.

This sequence joins TRBV11-2 and TRBJ2-2; TRBD1 is a possible D gene (5 bases). CDR3 length equals 19 residues. CDR1 and CDR2 from the germline V gene are SGHAT and FQNNGV. Trimming cost V 3 bases and J 6 bases, with 26 bases left between them. The CDR3 coding sequence is TGTGCCAGCAGCTTTCGCGGCCAATTGCAGGGAAAGGAATCCGGGGAGCTGTTTTTT. Its translation: CASSFRGQLQGKESGELFF.

V is TRBV2 and J is TRBJ1-4; unclear D gene. V was pared by 5 bases and J by 6 bases, with 13 bases between. Germline V gene sequence: CDR1 SNHLY, CDR2 FYNNEI. CDR3 length equals 14 residues. The CDR3 bases are TGTGCCAGCAGTCTCGGTCTTTCTCATGAAAAACTGTTTTTT. Encoded protein: CASSLGLSHEKLFF.

The chain uses TRBV28 and TRBJ2-7, with TRBD1 identical over 9 bases. The germline V gene encodes CDR1 MDHEN and CDR2 SYDVKM. This CDR3 is 12 amino acids long. The trim removed 6 bases at V and 3 bases at J, leaving 0 bases unmatched. The CDR3 DNA sequence: TGTGCCAGCAGGGACAGGGGCTACGAGCAGTACTTC. Its translation: CASRDRGYEQYF.

The gene calls are TRBV11-3 and TRBJ2-7; 8 bases fit TRBD1. This CDR3 has 17 residues. J gave up 0 bases and V 5 bases, and 12 bases lay outside the gene matches. CDR1 is SGHNT and CDR2 is YENEEA in the germline V gene. The CDR3: CASSPPGQVNSSYEQYF. For the CDR3, the DNA is TGTGCCAGCAGCCCCCCGGGACAGGTAAATTCCTCCTACGAGCAGTACTTC.